This T cell receptor beta chain was documented in a study of blood T cell repertoires in COVID-19. The wider study: Specimens from acute and convalescent COVID-19 originated in the United States, Italy and Spain.

The authors' processing: From reference gene primer amplification, estimates of nucleated cell counts were derived. Assay: immunoSEQ multiplex PCR; the TCRdb copy retains only in-frame clones and omits some. That table furnishes V, J and clone size, whereas the DNA furnished D and trimming. The profile shows some 460,000 clones, around nine tenths of them singletons. Participants came from some 26 US areas, aged about 18 to 89 years. Cohorts were determined from participant-reported clinical history. The V gene's germline CDR1 is GTSNPN and CDR2 SVGIG (reference sequence). Trimming removed 7 bases at V and 4 bases at J, with 13 bases between. This CDR3 spans 12 amino acids.

The gene calls are TRBV30 and TRBJ1-1; possibly TRBD1 for D (5 bases). The sample comprised PBMCs or T cells enriched from blood (not recorded which). The TCR originated in a woman aged 18-30 years with acute COVID-19. CDR3 loop: CASGGAGTEAFF. CDR3 bases: TGTGCCTCCGGGGGAGCTGGCACTGAAGCTTTCTTT.